The 27 T cell receptor beta chains listed next were all sequenced from one sample in a study of blood T cell repertoires in COVID-19. This table comes from immunoSEQ multiplex PCR, and its TCRdb copy is limited to in-frame clones, with some not included. Of around 270,000 clones in the sample, around nine tenths were seen once. The sequenced sample consisted of peripheral blood. The receptor source for this set is a man between 40 and 49 years old who had recovered from COVID-19.

This chain links TRBV11-1 with TRBJ2-1; 7 nucleotides line up with TRBD2. Germline CDR1 is SGHAT and CDR2 is FQDESV (reference sequence). CDR3 length equals 14 residues. V was clipped by 7 bases and J by 7 bases; unmatched bases: 10. This chain's CDR3 is CASTGGREVNEQFF. CDR3 DNA: TGTGCCAGCACGGGTGGGAGGGAAGTAAATGAGCAGTTCTTC.

The rearrangement joins TRBV5-1 to TRBJ1-2; TRBD1 aligns across 7 bases. The CDR3 totals 15 residues. Germline V gene data show CDR1 as SGHRS and CDR2 as YFSETQ. Germline trimming cut 4 bases from V and 3 bases from J; bases unmatched to any gene: 9. CDR3 loop: CASSESTGVDYGYTF. In DNA form, the CDR3 reads TGCGCCAGCAGCGAATCAACAGGGGTTGACTATGGCTACACCTTC.

This chain uses TRBV6-4 with TRBJ2-7; 9 bases match TRBD2. The CDR3 is 15 amino acids. The junction had 3 bases not matched to a gene; V was cut back by 0 bases and J by 3 bases. In germline, CDR1 is MRHNA, CDR2 SNTAGT. The CDR3: CASSDSGLAIYEQYF. The CDR3, as DNA: TGTGCCAGCAGTGACTCAGGACTAGCGATCTACGAGCAGTACTTC.

The V and J genes are TRBV7-2 and TRBJ2-3, with D possibly matching TRBD2 (6 bases). Germline CDR1 and CDR2: SGHTA and FQGNSA. Trimming took 4 bases from V and 0 from J, leaving 14 bases between them. The CDR3 runs 16 residues. The CDR3: CASSYSGTPSTDTQYF. The CDR3 bases are TGTGCCAGCAGCTACTCCGGGACTCCAAGCACAGATACGCAGTATTTT. Combining the CDR3 with reference TRBV7-2 and TRBJ2-3 gives the whole variable domain GAGVSQSPSNKVTEKGKDVELRCDPISGHTALYWYRQSLGQGLEFLIYFQGNSAPDKSGLPSDRFSAERTGGSVSTLTIQRTQQEDSAVYLCASSYSGTPSTDTQYFGPGTRLTVL.

The CDR3 DNA is TGCGCCAGCAGCTTGGCCATAGCGGGAGGCTACAATGAGCAGTTCTTC. Translation: CASSLAIAGGYNEQFF. This rearrangement joins TRBV5-1 to TRBJ2-1; 10 bases are shared with TRBD2. Per germline, CDR1 SGHRS and CDR2 YFSETQ. This CDR3 spans 16 amino acids. J gave up 3 bases and V 0 bases, and 3 bases lay outside the gene matches.

V gene TRBV30 combines with J gene TRBJ2-7, with D perhaps TRBD1 (6 bases). CDR3 length: 15 amino acids. Germline CDR1 is GTSNPN and CDR2 is SVGIG (reference sequence). Trimming shortened V by 0 bases and J by 5 bases, and 17 bases separated the two germline ends. DNA for the CDR3: TGTGCCTGGAGTGTACCCCCTCGAGGGGGAGACGAGCAGTACTTC. Its translation: CAWSVPPRGGDEQYF. Full variable domain (outside the CDR3, taken from reference TRBV30 and TRBJ2-7): SQTIHQWPATLVQPVGSPLSLECTVEGTSNPNLYWYRQAAGRGLQLLFYSVGIGQISSEVPQNLSASRPQDRQFILSSKKLLLSDSGFYLCAWSVPPRGGDEQYFGPGTRLTVT.

The chain has TRBV7-9 and TRBJ2-7; 7 bases match TRBD1. Losses at the gene ends were 5 bases for V and 2 bases for J; bases not matched to a gene: 9. Germline CDR1 is SEHNR and CDR2 is FQNEAQ (reference sequence). The CDR3 length is 15 residues. The CDR3 DNA is TGTGCCAGCAGCCCGGGACAGCCTCCAACCTACGAGCAGTACTTC. Its protein product is CASSPGQPPTYEQYF.

The chain combines TRBV5-1 with TRBJ1-4; TRBD1 matches at 7 bases. V dropped 4 bases and J dropped 4; count of bases not matched to a gene: 7. The V gene's germline CDR1 is SGHRS and CDR2 YFSETQ. This CDR3 has 15 residues. The DNA of the CDR3 is TGCGCCAGCAGCCATAAGACAGGGCTTAATGAAAAACTGTTTTTT. Amino acids: CASSHKTGLNEKLFF.

This rearrangement joins TRBV7-9 to TRBJ2-3; 8 bases line up with TRBD2. J gave up 6 bases and V 8 bases, and 16 bases lay outside the gene matches. Germline lookup yields CDR1 SEHNR and CDR2 FQNEAQ (reference sequence). This CDR3 spans 16 amino acids. Here the CDR3 reads CASSRGASGFIDTQYF. The CDR3 coding sequence is TGTGCCAGCTCCCGGGGGGCTAGCGGGTTCATCGATACGCAGTATTTT.

The chain employs TRBV9 and TRBJ2-7; no reliable D call. The ends were cut back, 0 bases at V and 0 bases at J, with 10 bases in the middle. Germline loops: CDR1 SGDLS, CDR2 YYNGEE. The CDR3 runs to 15 residues. This chain's CDR3 is CASSVGPDTSYEQYF. The CDR3 nucleotides read TGTGCCAGCAGCGTAGGGCCCGACACCTCCTACGAGCAGTACTTC. The full variable domain, its missing parts supplied by reference TRBV9 and TRBJ2-7, is DSGVTQTPKHLITATGQRVTLRCSPRSGDLSVYWYQQSLDQGLQFLIQYYNGEERAKGNILERFSAQQFPDLHSELNLSSLELGDSALYFCASSVGPDTSYEQYFGPGTRLTVT.

The chain is built from TRBV19 and TRBJ2-3; D possibly corresponds to TRBD2 (5 bases). Germline assignment: CDR1 LNHDA and CDR2 SQIVND (reference sequence). V was cut by 3 bases and J by 3 bases, with 13 bases left in between. This CDR3 comprises 15 residues. The CDR3 bases are TGTGCCAGTAGTATTAGGTCACGAGGGACAGATACGCAGTATTTT. Amino acids: CASSIRSRGTDTQYF.

The chain joins TRBV27 to TRBJ1-6; D is unclear. Germline V gene data show CDR1 as MNHEY and CDR2 as SMNVEV (reference sequence). V was pared by 5 bases and J by 5 bases, with 10 bases between. The CDR3 runs 14 residues. For the CDR3, the DNA is TGTGCCAGCAGTATAACCGGGAATAATTCACCCCTCCACTTT. This encodes CASSITGNNSPLHF.

This clone was observed once. The rearrangement joins TRBV6-2 or TRBV6-3 to TRBJ2-7, with D perhaps TRBD2 (6 bases). The CDR3 extends over 10 amino acids. Germline CDR1 MNHEY, CDR2 SVGEGT. V lost 5 bases, J lost 9 bases, and 8 bases lay in between. CDR3 sequence reads: CASSAGPQYF. In DNA form, the CDR3 reads TGTGCCAGCAGTGCGGGGCCGCAGTACTTC.

V and J are TRBV5-6 and TRBJ2-4, with 7 positions matching TRBD1. This CDR3 is built from 15 residues. The V gene end was trimmed by 1 base and the J gene end by 5 bases; junction bases not matched to a gene: 6. The germline gives CDR1 SGHDT, CDR2 YYEEEE. The CDR3 region is CASSLRGLFENIQYF. The DNA of the CDR3 is TGTGCCAGCAGCTTGAGGGGGCTGTTCGAAAACATTCAGTACTTC.

The chain is built from TRBV3-1 (or the pseudogene TRBV3-2) and TRBJ2-7; TRBD2 matches at 7 bases. This CDR3 region has 14 residues. Looked up from germline, CDR1 is LGHDT and CDR2 is YNNKEL (reference sequence). Germline trimming cut 4 bases from V and 4 bases from J; bases unmatched to any gene: 7. Written as DNA, the CDR3 is TGTGCCAGCAGCCCCTGGGGAGGGACGTACGAGCAGTACTTC. Its translation is CASSPWGGTYEQYF.

This rearrangement joins TRBV9 to TRBJ2-3; possibly TRBD2 for D (5 bases). The CDR3 is made up of 14 amino acids. The germline V gene encodes CDR1 SGDLS and CDR2 YYNGEE. V lost 4 bases, J lost 2 bases, and 11 bases lay in between. CDR3 coding DNA: TGTGCCAGCAGCTATGCGGGTCTCACAGATACGCAGTATTTT. Protein: CASSYAGLTDTQYF. The whole variable domain, filled in from reference TRBV9 and TRBJ2-3, reads DSGVTQTPKHLITATGQRVTLRCSPRSGDLSVYWYQQSLDQGLQFLIQYYNGEERAKGNILERFSAQQFPDLHSELNLSSLELGDSALYFCASSYAGLTDTQYFGPGTRLTVL.

This chain joins TRBV7-9 and TRBJ2-5, with 8 positions matching TRBD2. The germline V gene has CDR1 SEHNR and CDR2 FQNEAQ (reference sequence). The CDR3 runs 15 residues. J was trimmed by 5 bases and V by 3 bases; bases with no gene match: 8. The CDR3 DNA reads as TGTGCCAGCAGCTTCTCAATGACTAGCGAGGAGACCCAGTACTTC. The encoded protein is CASSFSMTSEETQYF.

This clone was detected a few times. The rearrangement links TRBV12-3 or TRBV12-4 to TRBJ1-5, with D uncertain. V lost 4 bases and J 9 bases, leaving 7 bases between the germline ends. This CDR3 is 11 amino acids long. The CDR3 here is CASSSRGPQHF. CDR3 coding DNA: TGTGCCAGCAGTTCCCGGGGGCCCCAGCATTTT.

The chain is built from TRBV14 and TRBJ2-1; 16 bases align to TRBD2. This CDR3 is built from 21 residues. Germline assignment: CDR1 SGHDN and CDR2 FVKESK. V dropped 0 bases and J dropped 7; count of bases not matched to a gene: 15. CDR3 sequence reads: CASSQDFSGTSGRAGANEQFF. The CDR3 coding sequence is TGTGCCAGCAGCCAAGATTTTTCCGGGACTAGCGGGAGGGCCGGGGCAAATGAGCAGTTCTTC.

The chain carries TRBV7-2 and TRBJ2-7; D may be TRBD2 (6 bases). The V and J ends lost 1 base and 0 bases respectively, with 10 bases between them. The CDR3 totals 15 residues. Germline V gene lookup returns CDR1 SGHTA and CDR2 FQGNSA. CDR3 in DNA: TGTGCCAGCAGCTTAGAGTGGGACTCCTCCTACGAGCAGTACTTC. It specifies CASSLEWDSSYEQYF.

The rearrangement uses TRBV6-4 and TRBJ2-7; 11 bases match TRBD2. Looked up from germline, CDR1 is MRHNA and CDR2 is SNTAGT. This CDR3 comprises 14 residues. The V gene end was trimmed by 8 bases and the J gene end by 0 bases; junction bases not matched to a gene: 3. The CDR3 nucleotides are TGTGCCAGCCCTCTAGCGGGGGGCTCCTACGAGCAGTACTTC. It specifies CASPLAGGSYEQYF.

The genes are TRBV2 and TRBJ1-6, with no clear D. CDR3 length equals 14 residues. The germline gives CDR1 SNHLY, CDR2 FYNNEI. Trimming shortened V by 6 bases and J by 4 bases, and 10 bases separated the two germline ends. Here the CDR3 DNA reads TGTGCCAGCAGCCCCGGGAATTATAATTCACCCCTCCACTTT. Translation: CASSPGNYNSPLHF.

This clone was seen just once. The chain is built from TRBV20-1 and TRBJ2-5, with 8 bases identical to TRBD1. The CDR3 extends over 11 amino acids. With V trimmed by 5 bases and J by 7 bases, 3 bases remained unmatched. In germline, CDR1 is DFQATT, CDR2 SNEGSKA (reference sequence). CDR3 amino acids: CSAGTGGTQYF. CDR3 in DNA: TGCAGTGCTGGGACAGGAGGGACCCAGTACTTC.

The chain combines TRBV10-3 with TRBJ2-1; 13 positions agree with TRBD2. V was clipped by 5 bases and J by 9 bases; unmatched bases: 4. Per the germline V gene, CDR1 is ENHRY and CDR2 is SYGVKD. The CDR3 has 14 residues. DNA of the CDR3: TGTGCCATCAGTCAGGGGACTAGCGGGATTGAGCAGTTCTTC. Its protein is CAISQGTSGIEQFF.

The rearrangement links TRBV19 to TRBJ2-2, with D perhaps matching TRBD1 (5 bases). CDR1 is LNHDA, CDR2 SQIVND, per germline (reference sequence). This CDR3 contains 17 residues. V was cut by 3 bases and J by 0 bases, with 14 bases left in between. CDR3 sequence reads: CASSISGQGANTGELFF. In DNA form, the CDR3 reads TGTGCCAGTAGTATCTCTGGTCAGGGCGCGAACACCGGGGAGCTGTTTTTT. The variable domain in full, with the rest retrieved from reference TRBV19 and TRBJ2-2, is DGGITQSPKYLFRKEGQNVTLSCEQNLNHDAMYWYRQDPGQGLRLIYYSQIVNDFQKGDIAEGYSVSREKKESFPLTVTSAQKNPTAFYLCASSISGQGANTGELFFGEGSRLTVL.

This chain links TRBV7-2 with TRBJ2-4, with 11 positions matching TRBD2. The V gene's germline CDR1 is SGHTA and CDR2 FQGNSA. The CDR3 totals 15 residues. V trimming: 5 bases; J trimming: 7 bases; junction bases outside the gene matches: 7. The CDR3, as DNA: TGTGCCAGCAGCGCCCATAGCGGGAGGGGGAACATTCAGTACTTC. This encodes CASSAHSGRGNIQYF.

The chain uses TRBV5-6 and TRBJ1-1; a possible D gene is TRBD1 (6 bases). V was trimmed by 4 bases and J by 3 bases, leaving 19 bases between them. The CDR3 totals 16 residues. Germline V gene data show CDR1 as SGHDT and CDR2 as YYEEEE. The CDR3 is CASSPGWFGGHTEAFF. CDR3 coding DNA: TGTGCCAGCAGCCCCGGATGGTTCGGGGGGCACACTGAAGCTTTCTTT.